This entry describes one T cell receptor (beta chain). Its antigen is not identified. The treatment here: oral pan-JAK inhibitor, 5-10 mg twice daily. Both peripheral blood and punch biopsies of lesional scalp skin were obtained from patients who had alopecia areata. The data were taken from a study of CD8+ T cells in alopecia areata. Study summary: Affected scalp percentage determined the severity score of treated patients. Study observations and caveats: Scalp clonality dropped significantly under tofacitinib, as did expanded CD8+ top-100 clones. The study found higher clonality in lesional than normal scalp, especially in alopecia totalis/universalis. Besides other cells, scalp samples also yield sequences of resident alphabeta T cells from normal skin.

Trimming stripped 5 bases from V and 4 bases from J, with 9 bases between. The CDR3 loop spans 12 amino acids. Germline CDR1 and CDR2: SNHLY and FYNNEI. cDNA reverse transcribed from extracted RNA served as the sequencing template. The assay was immunoSEQ multiplex PCR, and TCRdb's table has in-frame clones only and misses some. The table lists about 19,000 clones, about 63% of them singletons, with roughly 8.2% in the top ten. The specimen comprised skin, sampled at week 4, from a patient treated with tofacitinib. This TCR was sampled from a human donor with alopecia areata. The chain uses TRBV2 and TRBJ2-7; D might be TRBD1 (5 bases). CDR3 residues: CASSPTGYEQYF. The CDR3 DNA reads as TGTGCCAGCAGTCCTACAGGTTACGAGCAGTACTTC.